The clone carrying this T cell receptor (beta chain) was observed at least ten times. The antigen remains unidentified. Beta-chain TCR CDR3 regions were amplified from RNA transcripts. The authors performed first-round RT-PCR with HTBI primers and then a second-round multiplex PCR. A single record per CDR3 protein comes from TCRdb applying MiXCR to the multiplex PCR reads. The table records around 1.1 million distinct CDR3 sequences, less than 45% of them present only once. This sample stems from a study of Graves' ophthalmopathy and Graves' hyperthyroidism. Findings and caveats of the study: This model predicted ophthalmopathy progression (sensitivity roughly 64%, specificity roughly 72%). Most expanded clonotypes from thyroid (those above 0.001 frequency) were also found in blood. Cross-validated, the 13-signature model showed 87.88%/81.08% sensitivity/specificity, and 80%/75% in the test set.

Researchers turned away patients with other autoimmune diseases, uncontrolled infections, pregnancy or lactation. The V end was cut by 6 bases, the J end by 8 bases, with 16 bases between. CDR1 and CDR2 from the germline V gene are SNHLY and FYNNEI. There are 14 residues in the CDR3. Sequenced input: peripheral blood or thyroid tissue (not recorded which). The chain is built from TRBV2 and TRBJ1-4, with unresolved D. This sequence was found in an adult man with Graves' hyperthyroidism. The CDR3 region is CASSQGGPWEKLFF. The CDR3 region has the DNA TGTGCCAGCAGCCAAGGAGGGCCTTGGGAAAAACTGTTTTTT.